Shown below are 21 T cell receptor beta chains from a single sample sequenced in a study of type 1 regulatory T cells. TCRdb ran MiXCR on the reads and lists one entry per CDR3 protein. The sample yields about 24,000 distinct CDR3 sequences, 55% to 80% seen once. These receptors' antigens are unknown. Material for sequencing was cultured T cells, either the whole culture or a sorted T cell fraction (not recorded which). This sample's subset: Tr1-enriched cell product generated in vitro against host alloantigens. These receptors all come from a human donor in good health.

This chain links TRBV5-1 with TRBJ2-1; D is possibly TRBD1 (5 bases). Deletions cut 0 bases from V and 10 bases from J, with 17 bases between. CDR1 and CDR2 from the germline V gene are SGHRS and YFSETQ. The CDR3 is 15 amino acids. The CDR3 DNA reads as TGCGCCAGCAGCTTGGGGGGCACCTCCCTAGGGGAGCAGTTCTTC. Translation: CASSLGGTSLGEQFF.

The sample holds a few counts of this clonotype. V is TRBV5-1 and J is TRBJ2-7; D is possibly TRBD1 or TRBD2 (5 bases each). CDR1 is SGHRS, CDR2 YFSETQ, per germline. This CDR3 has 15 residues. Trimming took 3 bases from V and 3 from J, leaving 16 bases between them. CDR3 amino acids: CASSSRGQGNYEQYF. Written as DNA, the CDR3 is TGCGCCAGCAGCTCGCGAGGGCAGGGTAACTACGAGCAGTACTTC.

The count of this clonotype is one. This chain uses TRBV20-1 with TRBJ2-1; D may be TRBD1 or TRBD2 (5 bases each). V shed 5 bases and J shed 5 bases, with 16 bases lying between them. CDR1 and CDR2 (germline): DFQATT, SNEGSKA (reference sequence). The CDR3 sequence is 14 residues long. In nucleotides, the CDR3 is TGCAGTGCTGGGGGTCGACAGTTAAACAATGAGCAGTTCTTC. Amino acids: CSAGGRQLNNEQFF.

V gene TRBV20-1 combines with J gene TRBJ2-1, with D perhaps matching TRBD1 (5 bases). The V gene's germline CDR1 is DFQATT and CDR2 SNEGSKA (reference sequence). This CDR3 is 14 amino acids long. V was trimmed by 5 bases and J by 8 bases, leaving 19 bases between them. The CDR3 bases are TGCAGTGCTCTCCCCGGCAGGGATGTGGATGAGCAGTTCTTC. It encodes CSALPGRDVDEQFF.

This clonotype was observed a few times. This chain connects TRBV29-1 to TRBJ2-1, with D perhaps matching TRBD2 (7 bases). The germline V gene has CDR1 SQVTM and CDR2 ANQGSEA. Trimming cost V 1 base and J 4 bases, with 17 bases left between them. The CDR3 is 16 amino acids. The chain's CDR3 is CSVEGFAGASYNEQFF. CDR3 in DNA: TGCAGCGTTGAAGGTTTTGCGGGGGCTTCATACAATGAGCAGTTCTTC.

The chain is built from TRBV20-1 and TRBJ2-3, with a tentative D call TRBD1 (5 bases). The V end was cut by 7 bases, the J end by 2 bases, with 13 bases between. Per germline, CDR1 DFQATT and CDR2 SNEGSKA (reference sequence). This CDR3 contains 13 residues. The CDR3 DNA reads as TGCAGTGTTATCAACAGGCTCACAGATACGCAGTATTTT. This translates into CSVINRLTDTQYF.

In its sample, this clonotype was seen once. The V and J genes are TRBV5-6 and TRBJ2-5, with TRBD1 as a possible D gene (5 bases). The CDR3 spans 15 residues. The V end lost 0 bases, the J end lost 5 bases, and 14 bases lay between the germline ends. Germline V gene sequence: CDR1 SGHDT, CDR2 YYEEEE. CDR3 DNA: TGTGCCAGCAGCTTGGAGGCAGGGCACGTGGAGACCCAGTACTTC. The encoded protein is CASSLEAGHVETQYF.

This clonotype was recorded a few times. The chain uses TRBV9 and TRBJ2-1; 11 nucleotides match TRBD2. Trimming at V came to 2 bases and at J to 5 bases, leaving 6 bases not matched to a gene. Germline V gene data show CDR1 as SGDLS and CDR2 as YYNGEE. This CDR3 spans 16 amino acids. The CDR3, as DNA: TGTGCCAGCAGCGTTAGCGGGGGGGCTCTCAACAATGAGCAGTTCTTC. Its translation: CASSVSGGALNNEQFF. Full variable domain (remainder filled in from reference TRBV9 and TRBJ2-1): DSGVTQTPKHLITATGQRVTLRCSPRSGDLSVYWYQQSLDQGLQFLIQYYNGEERAKGNILERFSAQQFPDLHSELNLSSLELGDSALYFCASSVSGGALNNEQFFGPGTRLTVL.

The CDR3 DNA reads as TGTGCCAGCAGTTTAGGCAGCCACTCCCAAGAGACCCAGTACTTC. This codes for CASSLGSHSQETQYF. The chain couples TRBV12-3 or TRBV12-4 to TRBJ2-5; D unresolved. V was shortened by 1 base and J by 1 base, with 10 bases between the two germline ends. This CDR3 spans 15 amino acids.

The CDR3 DNA reads as TGTGCCAGCAGCCCCGGGACAGGGCGGTACGAGCAGTACTTC. Its translation is CASSPGTGRYEQYF. This chain joins TRBV7-9 and TRBJ2-7; TRBD1 matches at 9 bases. The trim removed 5 bases at V and 4 bases at J, leaving 6 bases unmatched. The CDR3 has 14 amino acids. Germline V lookup: CDR1 SEHNR, CDR2 FQNEAQ (reference sequence).

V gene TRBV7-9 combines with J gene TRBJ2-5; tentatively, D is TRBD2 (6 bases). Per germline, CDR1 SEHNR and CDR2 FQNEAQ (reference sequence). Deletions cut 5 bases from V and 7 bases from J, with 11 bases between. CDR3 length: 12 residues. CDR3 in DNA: TGTGCCAGCAGCCCCGAGGGAGGGACCCAGTACTTC. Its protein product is CASSPEGGTQYF.

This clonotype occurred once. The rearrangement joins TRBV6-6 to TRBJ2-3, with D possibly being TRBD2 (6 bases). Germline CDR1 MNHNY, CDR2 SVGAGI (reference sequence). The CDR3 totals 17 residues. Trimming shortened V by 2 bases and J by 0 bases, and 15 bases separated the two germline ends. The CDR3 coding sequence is TGTGCCAGCAGTTACAATGCGGCGGGGAAAAGCACAGATACGCAGTATTTT. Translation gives CASSYNAAGKSTDTQYF.

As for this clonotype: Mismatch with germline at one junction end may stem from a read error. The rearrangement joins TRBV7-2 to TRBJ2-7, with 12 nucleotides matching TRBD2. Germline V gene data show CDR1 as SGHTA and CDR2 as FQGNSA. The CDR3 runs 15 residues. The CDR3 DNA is TGTGCCAGCAGCGTAGCTAGCGGGGGGGCTTACGAGCAGTACTTC. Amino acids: CASSVASGGAYEQYF.

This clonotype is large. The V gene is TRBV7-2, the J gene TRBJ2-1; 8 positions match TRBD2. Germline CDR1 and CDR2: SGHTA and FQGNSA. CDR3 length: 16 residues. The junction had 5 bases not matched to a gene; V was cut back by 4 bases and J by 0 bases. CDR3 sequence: CASSSGGQSSYNEQFF. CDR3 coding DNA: TGTGCCAGCAGCTCGGGGGGGCAGAGCTCCTACAATGAGCAGTTCTTC.

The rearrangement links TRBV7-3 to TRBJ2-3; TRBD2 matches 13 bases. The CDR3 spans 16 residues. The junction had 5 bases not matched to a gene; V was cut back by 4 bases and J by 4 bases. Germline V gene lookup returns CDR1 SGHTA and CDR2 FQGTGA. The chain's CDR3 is CASSSGLAGVADTQYF. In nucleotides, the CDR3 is TGTGCCAGCAGCTCCGGACTAGCGGGGGTTGCAGATACGCAGTATTTT.

The CDR3 DNA reads as TGCAGTGCTACCATTCGACAAGGGAGTTTGAGGGAAAAACTGTTTTTT. It specifies CSATIRQGSLREKLFF. V and J are TRBV20-1 and TRBJ1-4, with D unresolved. CDR3 length: 16 amino acids. Germline lookup yields CDR1 DFQATT and CDR2 SNEGSKA (reference sequence). V lost 4 bases and J lost 8, with 23 bases in between.

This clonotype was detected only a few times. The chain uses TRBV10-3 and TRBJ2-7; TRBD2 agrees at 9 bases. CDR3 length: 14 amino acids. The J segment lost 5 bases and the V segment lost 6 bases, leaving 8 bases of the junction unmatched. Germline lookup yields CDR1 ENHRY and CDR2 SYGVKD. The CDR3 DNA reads TGTGCCATCAGGGGCCTAGCGGGGCCTAACGAGCAGTACTTC. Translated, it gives CAIRGLAGPNEQYF.

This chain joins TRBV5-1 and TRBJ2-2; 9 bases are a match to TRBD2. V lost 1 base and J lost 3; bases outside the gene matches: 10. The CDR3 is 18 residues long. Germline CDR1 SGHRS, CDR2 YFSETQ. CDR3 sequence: CASSLRGPGGGDTGELFF. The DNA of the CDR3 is TGCGCCAGCAGCTTGAGAGGCCCCGGCGGGGGGGACACCGGGGAGCTGTTTTTT.

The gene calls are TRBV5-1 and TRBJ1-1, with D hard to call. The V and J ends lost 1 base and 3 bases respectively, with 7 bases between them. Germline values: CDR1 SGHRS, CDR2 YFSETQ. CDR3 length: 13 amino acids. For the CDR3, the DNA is TGCGCCAGCAGCTTGCTGCAGGACACTGAAGCTTTCTTT. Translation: CASSLLQDTEAFF. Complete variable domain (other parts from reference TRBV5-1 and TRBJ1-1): KAGVTQTPRYLIKTRGQQVTLSCSPISGHRSVSWYQQTPGQGLQFLFEYFSETQRNKGNFPGRFSGRQFSNSRSEMNVSTLELGDSALYLCASSLLQDTEAFFGQGTRLTVV.

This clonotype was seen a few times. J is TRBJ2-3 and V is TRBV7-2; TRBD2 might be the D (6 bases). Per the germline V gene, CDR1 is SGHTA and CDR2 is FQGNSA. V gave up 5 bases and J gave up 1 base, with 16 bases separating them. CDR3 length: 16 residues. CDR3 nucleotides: TGTGCCAGCAGCCTAGATGGGCGGGAAGGCACAGATACGCAGTATTTT. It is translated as CASSLDGREGTDTQYF.

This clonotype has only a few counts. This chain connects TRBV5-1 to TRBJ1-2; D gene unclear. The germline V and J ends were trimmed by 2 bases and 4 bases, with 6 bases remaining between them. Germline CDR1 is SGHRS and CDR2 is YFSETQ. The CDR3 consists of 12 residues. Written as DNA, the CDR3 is TGCGCCAGCAGCTTCGGGCTCTATGGCTACACCTTC. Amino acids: CASSFGLYGYTF.